This paragraph reports one T cell receptor beta chain. Its antigen is still unknown. This record belongs to a study of T cell responses to AZD1222 COVID-19 vaccine. Study context: Second-dose intervals near 4 or 12 weeks were combined. The study, taken as a whole, reports: Most donors were white British, females outnumbered males, and clonal diversity was possibly underestimated. Scientists sampled the repertoires only once the peak T cell response had passed. An increase in Spike-specific TCR breadth and depth was observed after two AZD1222 doses.

Method: immunoSEQ multiplex PCR; TCRdb's copy keeps in-frame clones and lacks some. The sample shows about 120,000 clones, about 86% of them seen only once. Sample: peripheral blood, taken on day 0 of AZD1222 vaccination. This TCR derives from an adult in good health.

Here the CDR3 reads CTSSQDWSRGGYNSPLHF. The CDR3 DNA is TGCACCAGCAGCCAAGATTGGAGCAGGGGAGGGTATAATTCACCCCTCCACTTT. The chain uses TRBV1 and TRBJ1-6. TRBV1 is designated a pseudogene. The CDR3 runs to 18 residues.